These 30 T cell receptor beta chains were sequenced from one sample in a study of human T cells and chemical hapten exposure (dated by TCRdb to about 2021). Libraries were prepared through RACE. The sequencing machine was a NextSeq 500. The public reads were run again by TCRdb, first through fastp at Q25 and then through MiXCR, and only productive beta chains were kept. Every entry covers one CDR3 protein and lists the most common genes and DNA from its rows. Recorded for this sample are about 380,000 distinct CDR3 sequences; approximately 5.1% of them occurred a single time. The biggest ten clones account for approximately 2.4% of the sample. The time point tag for this specimen amounts to: pre-sensitization, week 0. This sample's treatment or condition label indicates: therapeutic diphenylcyclopropenone sensitization with weekly scalp DPC. The sample consisted of whole blood, taken in connection with sensitization to the hapten diphenylcyclopropenone (DPC). These receptors all come from a woman between 50 and 59 years old with alopecia areata. Some clones in this sample may be carry-over from other donors' samples.

There are many counts of this clonotype. The rearrangement uses TRBV9 and TRBJ2-1; 8 nucleotides agree with TRBD2. Germline CDR1 is SGDLS and CDR2 is YYNGEE. The CDR3 extends over 16 amino acids. V was clipped by 0 bases and J by 7 bases; unmatched bases: 9. The CDR3 spells CASSVDPAGVMNEQFF. The CDR3 DNA sequence: TGTGCCAGCAGCGTAGATCCAGCGGGAGTAATGAATGAGCAGTTCTTC.

This clonotype occurred many times. The chain combines TRBV14 with TRBJ2-5, with a tentative D call TRBD2 (5 bases). Germline lookup yields CDR1 SGHDN and CDR2 FVKESK. The CDR3 sequence is 16 residues long. Trimming cost V 0 bases and J 1 base, with 12 bases left between them. The CDR3 region is CASSQESSGGQETQYF. As DNA, the CDR3 is TGTGCCAGCAGCCAAGAGTCTAGTGGAGGCCAAGAGACCCAGTACTTC. The whole variable domain, remainder taken from reference TRBV14 and TRBJ2-5, is EAGVTQFPSHSVIEKGQTVTLRCDPISGHDNLYWYRRVMGKEIKFLLHFVKESKQDESGMPNNRFLAERTGGTYSTLKVQPAELEDSGVYFCASSQESSGGQETQYFGPGTRLLVL.

This clonotype was counted at least ten times. A junction boundary mismatches the germline segment, possibly from a read error. The chain employs TRBV29-1 and TRBJ1-5, with a tentative D call TRBD1 (5 bases). This CDR3 contains 13 residues. CDR1 is SQVTM and CDR2 is ANQGSEA in the germline V gene. The CDR3 nucleotides are TGCAGCGTTAAAGAGACAGGCAATCAGCCCCAGCATTTT. The encoded protein is CSVKETGNQPQHF.

This clonotype appeared a few times. DNA for the CDR3: TGTGCCTGGAGGAGGGACCCCTACGAGCAGTACTTC. Translating it yields CAWRRDPYEQYF. The V and J genes are TRBV30 and TRBJ2-7; D tentatively fits TRBD1 or TRBD2 (5 bases each). Trimming cost V 3 bases and J 2 bases, with 8 bases left between them. The CDR3 runs to 12 residues. Germline V gives CDR1 GTSNPN, CDR2 SVGIG (reference sequence).

There are a few counts of this clonotype. The V call is TRBV4-1, the J call TRBJ1-1, with D tentatively TRBD1 (5 bases). Per the germline V gene, CDR1 is MGHRA and CDR2 is YSYEKL. This CDR3 is 16 amino acids long. V lost 3 bases and J lost 0, with 14 bases in between. The CDR3 DNA follows: TGCGCCAGCAGCCATACGAGGGGCCGGCTGAACACTGAAGCTTTCTTT. Its protein product is CASSHTRGRLNTEAFF.

This clonotype was observed many times. V is TRBV2 and J is TRBJ2-6; D unresolved. Trimming stripped 7 bases from V and 1 base from J, with 14 bases between. Germline CDR1 and CDR2: SNHLY and FYNNEI. This CDR3 region has 16 residues. The CDR3 sequence: CASIWNLLSGANVLTF. As DNA, the CDR3 is TGTGCCAGCATTTGGAATTTGCTATCTGGGGCCAACGTCCTGACTTTC.

This clonotype was seen a few times. The genes are TRBV7-9 and TRBJ2-2, with a possible D match to TRBD1 (5 bases). Germline V gives CDR1 SEHNR, CDR2 FQNEAQ (reference sequence). CDR3 size: 15 residues. Trimming removed 6 bases from V and 6 bases from J, with 17 bases in between. Here the CDR3 reads CASSSQGRPPGELFF. CDR3 DNA sequence: TGTGCCAGCAGTTCCCAGGGCCGTCCTCCCGGGGAGCTGTTTTTT.

This clonotype was seen at least ten times. Germline and junction disagree at one end, which may indicate a read error. The chain employs TRBV6-1 and TRBJ2-7; D is perhaps TRBD1 (5 bases). The CDR3 runs 13 residues. Germline loops: CDR1 MNHNS, CDR2 SASEGT. In nucleotides, the CDR3 is TGTGCCAGCAGTGAAGTAGGCAGGGCAGGACCCCTCTTC. Translation gives CASSEVGRAGPLF.

This clonotype was recorded many times. V gene TRBV6-5 combines with J gene TRBJ1-4, with TRBD1 matching 8 bases. Germline CDR1 is MNHEY and CDR2 is SVGAGI. Germline trimming cut 10 bases from V and 2 bases from J; bases unmatched to any gene: 6. CDR3 length: 14 residues. CDR3 DNA: TGTGCCACCTCGGACAGGGCTACTAATGAAAAACTGTTTTTT. It codes for CATSDRATNEKLFF.

At least ten counts were recorded for this clonotype. The V and J genes are TRBV4-3 and TRBJ2-1, with D unresolved. The ends were cut back, 0 bases at V and 0 bases at J, with 9 bases in the middle. Germline V CDR1 and CDR2: LGHNA, YSLEER. The CDR3 covers 16 residues. The CDR3 DNA is TGCGCCAGCAGCCAAGATTATCGCAACTCCTACAATGAGCAGTTCTTC. It encodes CASSQDYRNSYNEQFF.

This clonotype was counted a few times. The chain joins TRBV20-1 to TRBJ1-5; the D is unclear. From germline, CDR1 is DFQATT and CDR2 SNEGSKA (reference sequence). V lost 1 base, J lost 7 bases, and 8 bases lay in between. This CDR3 is built from 12 residues. CDR3 nucleotides: TGCAGTGCTAGAGCAAGTGGGCAGCCCCAGCATTTT. Translation: CSARASGQPQHF.

The gene calls are TRBV27 and TRBJ1-4, with 8 bases matching TRBD1. This CDR3 has 18 residues. V trimming: 5 bases; J trimming: 4 bases; junction bases outside the gene matches: 15. The germline V gene encodes CDR1 MNHEY and CDR2 SMNVEV (reference sequence). This chain's CDR3 is CASSMNRDRRWDNEKLFF. The CDR3 nucleotides read TGTGCCAGCAGTATGAACCGGGACAGGAGGTGGGATAATGAAAAACTGTTTTTT.

This CDR3 is CASSEGGYEQFF. The CDR3 DNA is TGTGCCAGCAGTGAGGGGGGCTATGAGCAGTTCTTC. The chain recombines TRBV25-1 with TRBJ2-1; D may match TRBD1 or TRBD2 (6 bases each). CDR3 length: 12 residues. Germline V gene lookup returns CDR1 MGHDK and CDR2 SYGVNS. V lost 3 bases and J lost 8, with 8 bases in between.

The chain links TRBV9 to TRBJ2-7; tentatively, D is TRBD1 (6 bases). CDR3 length: 15 residues. Germline CDR1 SGDLS, CDR2 YYNGEE. V was trimmed by 0 bases and J by 2 bases, leaving 12 bases between them. The CDR3 nucleotides are TGTGCCAGCAGCGTAGATGGGACAACCCCCTACGAGCAGTACTTC. Amino acid sequence: CASSVDGTTPYEQYF.

The rearrangement links TRBV6-1 to TRBJ2-3; a possible D gene is TRBD2 (6 bases). There are 14 residues in the CDR3. V gave up 3 bases and J gave up 6 bases, with 13 bases separating them. The germline gives CDR1 MNHNS, CDR2 SASEGT. The chain's CDR3 is CASSERGPPDTQYF. CDR3 nucleotides: TGTGCCAGCAGTGAGCGGGGCCCGCCGGATACGCAGTATTTT.

Details on this clonotype: With a much larger clone just one base away, this may be a read error. The chain employs TRBV4-3 and TRBJ2-3, with D unclear. Germline V gene sequence: CDR1 LGHNA, CDR2 YSLEER. Trimming pared 2 bases from V and 7 bases from J, leaving 10 bases between. CDR3 length equals 13 residues. In DNA form, the CDR3 reads TGCGCCAGCAGCCAAAAGGCCTCAAATACGCAGTATTTT. Translated, it gives CASSQKASNTQYF.

This clonotype was counted many times. The rearrangement joins TRBV9 to TRBJ2-3, with D possibly matching TRBD2 (6 bases). The V gene's germline CDR1 is SGDLS and CDR2 YYNGEE. V was pared by 2 bases and J by 6 bases, with 22 bases between. The CDR3 extends over 17 amino acids. CDR3 protein: CASSVGLGTSSVDTQYF. The CDR3 region has the DNA TGTGCCAGCAGCGTCGGCCTAGGGACTTCCTCGGTCGATACGCAGTATTTT. The full variable domain, completed using reference TRBV9 and TRBJ2-3, is DSGVTQTPKHLITATGQRVTLRCSPRSGDLSVYWYQQSLDQGLQFLIQYYNGEERAKGNILERFSAQQFPDLHSELNLSSLELGDSALYFCASSVGLGTSSVDTQYFGPGTRLTVL.

This clonotype has at least ten counts. The rearrangement uses TRBV21-1 and TRBJ1-1. TRBV21-1 is an annotated pseudogene. This CDR3 is 9 amino acids long. CDR3 sequence: CASRFEAFF. DNA of the CDR3: TGTGCCAGCAGGTTCGAGGCTTTCTTT.

The chain is built from TRBV23-1 and TRBJ1-5; maybe TRBD1 (5 bases). TRBV23-1 carries the ORF label, with uncertain function. The V end lost 6 bases, the J end lost 5 bases, and 14 bases lay between the germline ends. This CDR3 spans 14 amino acids. CDR3 region: CASSKGQGHQPQHF. For the CDR3, the DNA is TGCGCCAGCAGCAAAGGACAAGGTCATCAGCCCCAGCATTTT.

This clonotype turned up a few times. The chain is built from TRBV12-5 and TRBJ1-1; tentative D call: TRBD1 (5 bases). The CDR3 runs to 14 residues. V was clipped by 1 base and J by 4 bases, with 10 bases between them. Looked up from germline, CDR1 is LGHNT and CDR2 is FRNRAP. CDR3 residues: CASGLAAGITEAFF. DNA for the CDR3: TGTGCTAGTGGTTTGGCTGCAGGGATCACTGAAGCTTTCTTT.

This clonotype was observed many times. The V and J genes are TRBV4-1 and TRBJ2-5; 10 bases line up with TRBD2. This CDR3 comprises 15 residues. V lost 1 base and J lost 4; bases outside the gene matches: 3. Germline CDR1 reads MGHRA; CDR2 reads YSYEKL. The CDR3 nucleotides read TGCGCCAGCAGCCAAGGAGCGGGAGGGGGAGAGACCCAGTACTTC. Translation: CASSQGAGGGETQYF.

This clonotype was seen more than once but under ten times. The V call is TRBV6-1, the J call TRBJ2-5; TRBD2 is a possible D gene (7 bases). V lost 2 bases and J 1 base, leaving 11 bases between the germline ends. The CDR3 is made up of 15 amino acids. Per germline, CDR1 MNHNS and CDR2 SASEGT. CDR3 DNA: TGTGCCAGCAGTGAAAGGGCGGGGGCCCAAGAGACCCAGTACTTC. It specifies CASSERAGAQETQYF.

This clonotype was found once. A much larger clone is a single base away; this may be a read error. This chain links TRBV29-1 with TRBJ2-1; TRBD1 agrees at 7 bases. The V and J ends lost 3 bases and 11 bases, in that order; junction bases with no gene match: 19. This CDR3 comprises 16 residues. Looked up from germline, CDR1 is SQVTM and CDR2 is ANQGSEA. This CDR3 reads CSVDFFFDRARNQQFF. CDR3 DNA sequence: TGCAGCGTTGACTTCTTTTTCGACAGGGCGCGGAATCAGCAGTTCTTC.

This clonotype was seen ten or more times. CDR3 DNA: TGTGCCAGCAGCCCCAATTCTGGGAGCACAGATACGCAGTATTTT. Protein product: CASSPNSGSTDTQYF. The chain joins TRBV12-3 or TRBV12-4 to TRBJ2-3, with no clear D. There are 15 residues in the CDR3. V was trimmed by 6 bases and J by 0 bases, leaving 13 bases between them.

Comments on this clonotype: A read error may be the cause here, since a much bigger clone is one base away. V and J are TRBV6-5 and TRBJ2-7; tentatively, D is TRBD1 or TRBD2 (6 bases each). Germline V lookup: CDR1 MNHEY, CDR2 SVGAGI. V gave up 2 bases and J gave up 3 bases, with 17 bases separating them. The CDR3 loop spans 16 amino acids. CDR3: CASSYDNRRGSYEQYF. CDR3 nucleotides: TGTGCCAGCAGTTACGACAACAGGAGGGGGAGCTACGAGCAGTACTTC.

The rearrangement uses TRBV2 and TRBJ2-3; 11 bases are a match to TRBD2. CDR3 length: 17 residues. In germline, CDR1 is SNHLY, CDR2 FYNNEI. V was pared by 5 bases and J by 3 bases, with 10 bases of the junction left unmatched. The CDR3 DNA reads TGTGCCAGCAGTAGATTGCAGGGACTAGCGGCAACAGATACGCAGTATTTT. It translates to CASSRLQGLAATDTQYF.

The table lists this clonotype with many counts. The chain has TRBV30 and TRBJ2-2; tentative D call: TRBD1 (5 bases). The CDR3 extends over 14 amino acids. Between the trimmed V and J ends, which lost 0 bases and 1 base, there was a span of 6 bases. Germline lookup yields CDR1 GTSNPN and CDR2 SVGIG (reference sequence). The CDR3 spells CAWSVGQNTGELFF. The DNA for the CDR3 is TGTGCCTGGAGTGTAGGACAGAACACCGGGGAGCTGTTTTTT.

V is TRBV2 and J is TRBJ2-1; TRBD2 matches 8 bases. Germline trimming cut 8 bases from V and 4 bases from J; bases unmatched to any gene: 4. Germline values: CDR1 SNHLY, CDR2 FYNNEI. The CDR3 runs to 13 residues. CDR3: CASSGLDYNEQFF. CDR3 nucleotides: TGTGCCAGCTCGGGACTAGATTACAATGAGCAGTTCTTC.

In its sample, this clonotype was seen a few times. The chain has TRBV7-6 and TRBJ2-2; D gene unclear. The CDR3 length is 17 residues. Deletions cut 1 base from V and 6 bases from J, with 18 bases between. CDR1 and CDR2 (germline): SGHVS, FNYEAQ. CDR3: CASSLEVYGASAGELFF. The CDR3 DNA is TGTGCCAGCAGCTTAGAAGTTTACGGCGCTTCCGCCGGGGAGCTGTTTTTT.

The chain employs TRBV20-1 and TRBJ1-5; D is perhaps TRBD1 (6 bases). The V gene's germline CDR1 is DFQATT and CDR2 SNEGSKA (reference sequence). The CDR3 consists of 19 residues. Trimming shortened V by 0 bases and J by 1 base, and 22 bases separated the two germline ends. CDR3 loop: CSARDSAGAGIRSNQPQHF. The CDR3 region has the DNA TGCAGTGCTAGAGATAGTGCGGGGGCCGGAATACGGAGCAATCAGCCCCAGCATTTT.